This T cell receptor (beta chain) appears in the sequencing data of a study of T cells in Graves' hyperthyroidism and ophthalmopathy. Overall study findings and caveats: A model built on 13 V-J features separated ophthalmopathy from stable hyperthyroidism.

The V gene's germline CDR1 is GTSNPN and CDR2 SVGIG (reference sequence). The CDR3 consists of 15 residues. V was trimmed by 2 bases and J by 3 bases, leaving 16 bases between them. This clonotype was recorded many times. Its antigen is currently unknown. There were TCR beta CDR3 regions amplified from RNA transcripts. HTBI primers were used for first-round RT-PCR of the TCR CDR3. TCRdb re-called the multiplex PCR reads with MiXCR, one entry per CDR3 protein. The table lists roughly 580,000 distinct CDR3 sequences, roughly 14% of them singletons. The receptor comes from a woman in her 30s with Graves' hyperthyroidism that later progressed to Graves' ophthalmopathy. The chain joins TRBV30 to TRBJ1-1, with unresolved D. The sequencing input was blood. For the CDR3, the DNA is TGTGCCTGGAGTAGAGGATCACTGCGGGACACTGAAGCTTTCTTT. Protein: CAWSRGSLRDTEAFF.